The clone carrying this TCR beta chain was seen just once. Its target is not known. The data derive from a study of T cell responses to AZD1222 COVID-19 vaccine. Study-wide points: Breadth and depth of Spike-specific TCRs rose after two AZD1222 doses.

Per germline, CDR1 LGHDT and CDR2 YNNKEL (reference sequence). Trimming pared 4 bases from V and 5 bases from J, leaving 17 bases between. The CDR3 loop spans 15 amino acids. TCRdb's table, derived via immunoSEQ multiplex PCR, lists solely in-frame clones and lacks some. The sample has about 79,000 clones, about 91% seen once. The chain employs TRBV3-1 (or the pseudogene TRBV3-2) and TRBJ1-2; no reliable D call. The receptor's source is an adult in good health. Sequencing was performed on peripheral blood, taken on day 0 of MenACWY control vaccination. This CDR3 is CASSPQGPLRYGYTF. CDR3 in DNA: TGTGCCAGCAGCCCGCAAGGCCCCCTCAGATATGGCTACACCTTC.